This entry concerns a single T cell receptor (beta chain). Its antigen remains unknown. The record originates from a study of shared clonotypes between healthy human individuals. Whole-study findings and limits: The genetic and exposure-history diversity represented was limited by few donors.

This CDR3 comprises 14 residues. Per the germline V gene, CDR1 is SGHRS and CDR2 is YFSETQ. V was clipped by 5 bases and J by 0 bases, with 11 bases between them. The DNA input per sorted-subset replicate PCR was about 180 ng, corresponding to some 33,000 T cell genomes. Measured with immunoSEQ multiplex PCR; TCRdb has only the in-frame clones, and not every one. The table lists about 680,000 clones, 55% to 85% of them singletons. Sequenced material: memory CD4+ T cells sorted from blood. Indicated subset: CD45RA-negative fraction. The chain recombines TRBV5-1 with TRBJ1-1; D is perhaps TRBD1 (6 bases). The source is a woman aged 30 to 39 in good health. CDR3 in DNA: TGCGCCAGCAGGAGTGGACAGATGAACACTGAAGCTTTCTTT. Amino acid sequence: CASRSGQMNTEAFF.